This T cell receptor beta chain emerged from a study of blood T cell repertoires in COVID-19. Study details: Material from acute and convalescent COVID-19 was sourced from the United States, Italy and Spain. T cells, B-cell-depleted T cells, or PBMCs supplied cDNA or gDNA.

In the original analysis: The assay estimated nucleated cells by amplifying reference gene primers. Using immunoSEQ multiplex PCR, the repertoire was profiled, and TCRdb retains in-frame clones only, with some absent. The DNA was the basis for D and trimming; V, J and clone size are from that table. The table lists more than 110,000 clones, more than 65% of them singletons. Looked up from germline, CDR1 is SNHLY and CDR2 is FYNNEI. The CDR3 runs 13 residues. Trimming removed 6 bases from V and 6 bases from J, with 12 bases in between. Only a few counts were recorded for this clone. The receptor was derived from a human donor in a cohort sampled during active COVID-19. The source material was peripheral blood. V and J are TRBV2 and TRBJ1-3, with D perhaps TRBD1 (6 bases). DNA for the CDR3: TGTGCCAGCAGGGATACAGGGATAAACACCATATATTTT. Translation: CASRDTGINTIYF.